Following are 20 T cell receptor beta chains from one sample sequenced in a study of blood T cells in healthy people across ages. Alongside a J-beta primer mix, a sample-barcoded 5' primer served in a second PCR lasting roughly 6 to 12 cycles. TCRdb reprocessed the 5' RACE reads with MiXCR, giving one entry per CDR3 protein. The sample contains approximately 800,000 distinct CDR3 sequences, over 45% of which appear only once. Sequenced sample: blood. The receptors originated from a man aged 30 to 45 in good health.

The V call is TRBV12-3 or TRBV12-4, the J call TRBJ2-1; no clear D gene. Deletions cut 10 bases from V and 6 bases from J, with 10 bases between. The CDR3 has 11 amino acids. The CDR3 spells CATASFNEQFF. The CDR3 DNA is TGTGCCACGGCTAGTTTCAATGAGCAGTTCTTC.

The rearrangement joins TRBV7-2 to TRBJ1-1; D is ambiguous. V was pared by 6 bases and J by 1 base, with 15 bases between. The CDR3 sequence is 15 residues long. CDR1 and CDR2 (germline): SGHTA, FQGNSA. This CDR3 reads CASSPEGGPNTEAFF. The CDR3 DNA reads TGTGCCAGCAGTCCCGAGGGAGGGCCGAACACTGAAGCTTTCTTT.

V and J are TRBV7-2 and TRBJ2-5; 11 nucleotides align to TRBD1. The J segment lost 11 bases and the V segment lost 3 bases, leaving 11 bases of the junction unmatched. CDR3 length: 15 residues. Germline CDR1 is SGHTA and CDR2 is FQGNSA. CDR3 bases: TGTGCCAGCAGCTTTGCGGGACAGGGGGTTGGTGAGCAGTACTTC. It codes for CASSFAGQGVGEQYF.

The V and J genes are TRBV6-5 and TRBJ1-2; D not resolved. The V gene's germline CDR1 is MNHEY and CDR2 SVGAGI. Trimming stripped 5 bases from V and 6 bases from J, with 13 bases between. The CDR3 spans 13 residues. The CDR3 DNA follows: TGTGCCAGCAGTCCCCGGGATGTCAATGGCTACACCTTC. Translating it yields CASSPRDVNGYTF.

V gene TRBV6-1 combines with J gene TRBJ2-1; TRBD2 matches 12 bases. V dropped 6 bases and J dropped 8; count of bases not matched to a gene: 8. Germline CDR1 and CDR2: MNHNS and SASEGT. The CDR3 contains 15 residues. The CDR3 here is CASRKTSGGIDEQFF. The CDR3 region has the DNA TGTGCCAGCAGAAAGACTAGCGGGGGTATCGATGAGCAGTTCTTC.

This clonotype has a handful of counts. This may be a read error: a much more frequent sequence differs by one nucleotide. The genes are TRBV10-3 and TRBJ2-5, with unresolved D. V lost 3 bases and J lost 11, with 22 bases in between. The CDR3 consists of 15 residues. Germline V lookup: CDR1 ENHRY, CDR2 SYGVKD. The CDR3: CAISDEAWAYNEQYF. DNA for the CDR3: TGTGCCATCAGTGATGAAGCATGGGCCTACAATGAGCAGTACTTC.

The rearrangement links TRBV29-1 to TRBJ2-5, with TRBD1 identical over 8 bases. Germline V lookup: CDR1 SQVTM, CDR2 ANQGSEA. After removal of 6 bases from V and 4 bases from J, the junction contained 7 bases not matched to a gene. This CDR3 contains 13 residues. CDR3 sequence reads: CSVGTGTGETQYF. The CDR3, as DNA: TGCAGCGTAGGAACCGGGACAGGAGAGACCCAGTACTTC.

The chain uses TRBV18 and TRBJ2-3; no clear D gene. Germline V gives CDR1 KGHSH, CDR2 LQKENI. Deletions cut 3 bases from V and 0 bases from J, with 13 bases between. The CDR3 is 16 residues long. Written as DNA, the CDR3 is TGTGCCAGCTCACCCCCAAGGTTTGGGAGCACAGATACGCAGTATTTT. Protein product: CASSPPRFGSTDTQYF. Using reference TRBV18 and TRBJ2-3 for the parts outside the CDR3, the full variable domain is NAGVMQNPRHLVRRRGQEARLRCSPMKGHSHVYWYRQLPEEGLKFMVYLQKENIIDESGMPKERFSAEFPKEGPSILRIQQVVRGDSAAYFCASSPPRFGSTDTQYFGPGTRLTVL.

This clonotype has just a few counts. The J gene is TRBJ2-5, the V gene TRBV20-1; D is ambiguous. The CDR3 covers 13 residues. Trimming took off 3 bases at V and 0 bases at J, with 8 bases between the two ends. Germline V CDR1 and CDR2: DFQATT, SNEGSKA (reference sequence). The CDR3 coding sequence is TGCAGTGCTAGCAGCAGTTACCAAGAGACCCAGTACTTC. This encodes CSASSSYQETQYF.

This sequence joins TRBV5-1 and TRBJ2-5, with D unresolved. Germline CDR1 is SGHRS and CDR2 is YFSETQ. V was pared by 4 bases and J by 11 bases, with 21 bases between. The CDR3 is 14 amino acids. In DNA form, the CDR3 reads TGCGCCAGCAGCCCGAACACAGAATGGGATGAGCAGTACTTC. This gives the protein CASSPNTEWDEQYF.

The chain is built from TRBV20-1 and TRBJ2-1; possible D gene TRBD2, 5 bases. The CDR3 extends over 12 amino acids. Germline V gives CDR1 DFQATT, CDR2 SNEGSKA (reference sequence). The V and J ends lost 4 bases and 9 bases respectively, with 13 bases between them. CDR3 DNA sequence: TGCAGTGCTAACCGACTATTTCGTGAGCAGTTCTTC. Residues: CSANRLFREQFF.

The chain links TRBV7-9 to TRBJ2-1; perhaps TRBD1 as D (5 bases). This CDR3 contains 16 residues. The germline CDR1 and CDR2 sequences are SEHNR and FQNEAQ (reference sequence). V shed 4 bases and J shed 6 bases, with 19 bases lying between them. For the CDR3, the DNA is TGTGCCAGCAGCTCCCTAGGGGCTCTGGTTCCCAATGAGCAGTTCTTC. It translates to CASSSLGALVPNEQFF.

J is TRBJ2-1 and V is TRBV3-1; 10 nucleotides align to TRBD2. Losses at the gene ends were 5 bases for V and 7 bases for J; bases not matched to a gene: 8. Germline V gene lookup returns CDR1 LGHDT and CDR2 YNNKEL (reference sequence). CDR3 size: 15 residues. The DNA for the CDR3 is TGTGCCAGCAGCGCCCTAGCGGGAGTCAGTAATGAGCAGTTCTTC. It encodes CASSALAGVSNEQFF.

The genes are TRBV4-3 and TRBJ2-7; D uncertain. Germline V gene sequence: CDR1 LGHNA, CDR2 YSLEER. The CDR3 totals 16 residues. V lost 3 bases and J lost 3, with 18 bases in between. The CDR3 spells CASSQSSQSKSYEQYF. The CDR3 nucleotides read TGCGCCAGCAGCCAGAGCAGCCAAAGCAAGAGCTACGAGCAGTACTTC.

The chain recombines TRBV7-9 with TRBJ1-2; D is ambiguous. V was shortened by 5 bases and J by 4 bases, with 11 bases between the two germline ends. The CDR3 is made up of 13 amino acids. CDR1 SEHNR and CDR2 FQNEAQ come from the germline V gene (reference sequence). Here the CDR3 DNA reads TGTGCCAGCAGCCTGAGCCTGTCCTATGGCTACACCTTC. This sequence encodes CASSLSLSYGYTF.

The V and J genes are TRBV20-1 and TRBJ2-7, with a possible D match to TRBD2 (6 bases). Germline CDR1 and CDR2: DFQATT and SNEGSKA (reference sequence). The V and J ends lost 0 bases and 9 bases respectively, with 18 bases between them. This CDR3 contains 14 residues. The CDR3 DNA is TGCAGTGCTAGAGATCAAGAACTAGCTGTAGTGCAGTACTTC. It translates to CSARDQELAVVQYF.

V and J are TRBV9 and TRBJ2-7; weak D call: TRBD2 (7 bases). TRBJ2-5 explains the end of the DNA better; the J call may be wrong. The CDR3 loop spans 16 amino acids. Looked up from germline, CDR1 is SGDLS and CDR2 is YYNGEE. CDR3 DNA: TGTGCCAGCAGCGTAGAGGGGGGGTCCCGGTGGGAGACCCAGTACTTC. This sequence encodes CASSVEGGSRWETQYF.

The rearrangement uses TRBV20-1 and TRBJ2-1; D might be TRBD2 (6 bases). Trimming removed 3 bases from V and 3 bases from J, with 18 bases in between. Germline loops: CDR1 DFQATT, CDR2 SNEGSKA (reference sequence). CDR3 length: 16 residues. CDR3 sequence: CSARASGLLYYNEQFF. CDR3 bases: TGCAGTGCTAGGGCCTCGGGACTCTTGTACTACAATGAGCAGTTCTTC.

The V call is TRBV12-3 or TRBV12-4, the J call TRBJ2-1, with 10 bases fitting TRBD2. This CDR3 contains 13 residues. V gave up 2 bases and J gave up 12 bases; unmatched junction bases: 4. The chain's CDR3 is CASSLTSGTGQFF. CDR3 bases: TGTGCCAGCAGTTTAACTAGCGGGACCGGGCAGTTCTTC.

This clonotype was seen a few times. V usage is TRBV7-8 and J usage is TRBJ2-3, with 8 bases fitting TRBD1. Looked up from germline, CDR1 is SGHVS and CDR2 is FQNEAQ. V gave up 4 bases and J gave up 4 bases; unmatched junction bases: 7. CDR3 length: 15 residues. Written as DNA, the CDR3 is TGTGCCAGCAGCTCTCCGGACAGGGTCCCAGATACGCAGTATTTT. It yields the protein CASSSPDRVPDTQYF.